The clone carrying this T cell receptor (beta chain) has a count of ten or more. Its matching antigen is unknown. The CDR3 runs 12 residues. From germline, CDR1 is DFQATT and CDR2 SNEGSKA (reference sequence). The V end lost 3 bases, the J end lost 2 bases, and 7 bases lay between the germline ends. The sample is drawn from a study of breast tumors, draining lymph nodes, adjacent tissues. General study results and limits: That most tumor T cells come from lymph nodes remained unproven. Tumors had less TCR diversity than lymph nodes, more than nontumor tissue.

TCRdb redid the calling of the multiplex PCR reads with MiXCR, one entry per CDR3 protein. The table lists roughly 260,000 distinct CDR3 sequences, over 30% of them singletons. Axillary draining lymph nodes of breast cancer patients supplied the node samples. This chain uses TRBV20-1 with TRBJ2-5; the D is unclear. The source material was axillary lymph node tissue. The TCR comes from a female donor with breast cancer. Some clones in this sample may be carry-over from other donors' samples. This CDR3 is CSARIHQETQYF. CDR3 in DNA: TGCAGTGCTAGGATCCATCAAGAGACCCAGTACTTC.